Included here is one TCR beta chain sequence, with context. Its antigen is as yet unknown. Per the original data handling: ImmunoSEQ junction-only sequences lacked quality scores, so their filtering differed. Sequenced by immunoSEQ multiplex PCR; TCRdb stores in-frame clones only, minus some. D and trimming come from the DNA, and the V and J calls and clone size come from that table. The top ten hold approximately 12% of the sample, which has hundreds of thousands of clones, around 80% seen once. This sample is part of a study of shared clonotypes between healthy human individuals. In the study overall: Ranging from 18 to 49 in age, donors were two women and a few men.

Findings of the study overall: Sampling used blood alone; tissue repertoires probably differ.

V lost 0 bases, J lost 10 bases, and 20 bases lay in between. Germline V gives CDR1 SGDLS, CDR2 YYNGEE. This CDR3 is 16 amino acids long. The rearrangement joins TRBV9 to TRBJ2-1; D may match TRBD1 or TRBD2 (5 bases each). This TCR was sampled from a woman aged 40 to 50 in good health. Some clones in this sample may be carry-over from other donors' samples. Sequences were obtained from PBMCs. CDR3 coding DNA: TGTGCCAGCAGCGTAGTGGGAGTCTCCCCCTCAGGGGAGCAGTTCTTC. Its translation is CASSVVGVSPSGEQFF.